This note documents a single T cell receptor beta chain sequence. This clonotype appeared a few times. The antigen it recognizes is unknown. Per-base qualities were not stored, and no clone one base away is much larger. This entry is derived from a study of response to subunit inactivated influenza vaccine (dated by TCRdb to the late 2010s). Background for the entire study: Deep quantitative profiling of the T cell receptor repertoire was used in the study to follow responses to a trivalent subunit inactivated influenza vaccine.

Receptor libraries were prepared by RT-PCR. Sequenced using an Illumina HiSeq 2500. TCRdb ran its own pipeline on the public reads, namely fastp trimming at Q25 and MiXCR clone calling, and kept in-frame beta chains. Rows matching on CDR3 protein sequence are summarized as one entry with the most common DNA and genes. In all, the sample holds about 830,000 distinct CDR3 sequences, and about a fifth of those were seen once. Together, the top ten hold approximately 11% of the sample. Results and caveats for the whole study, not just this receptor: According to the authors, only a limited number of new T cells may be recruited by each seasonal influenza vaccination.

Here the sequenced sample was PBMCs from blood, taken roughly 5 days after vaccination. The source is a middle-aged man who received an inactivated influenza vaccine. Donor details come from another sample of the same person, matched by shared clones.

The CDR3 here reads CASSSGTSGNTGELFF. The DNA sequence reads TGTGCCAGCAGTTCCGGGACTAGCGGGAACACCGGGGAGCTGTTTTTT. The rearranged segments are TRBV6-2 or TRBV6-3 and TRBJ2-2, with 11 middle bases fitting TRBD2. The CDR3 spans 16 residues, from the cysteine through the phenylalanine. The retained sequence is limited to the CDR3, 48 bases, with the frame set at the first base. CDR1 and CDR2 are read off the germline V gene as MNHEY and SVGEGT. V loses 4 bases at its end and J loses 1 base; junction bases beyond the gene matches: 2.